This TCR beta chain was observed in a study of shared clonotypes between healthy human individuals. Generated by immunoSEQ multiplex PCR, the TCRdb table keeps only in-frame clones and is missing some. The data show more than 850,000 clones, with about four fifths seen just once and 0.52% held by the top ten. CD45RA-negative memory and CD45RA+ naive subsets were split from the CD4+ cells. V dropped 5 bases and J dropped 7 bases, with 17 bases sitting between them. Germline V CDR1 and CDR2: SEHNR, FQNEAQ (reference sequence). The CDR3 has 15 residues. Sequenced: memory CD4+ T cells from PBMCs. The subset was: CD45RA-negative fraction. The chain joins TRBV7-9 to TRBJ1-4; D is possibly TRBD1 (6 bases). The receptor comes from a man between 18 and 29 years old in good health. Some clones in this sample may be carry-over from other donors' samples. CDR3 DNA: TGTGCCAGCAGCCCAGGGGTCACCACGGGTGAAAAACTGTTTTTT. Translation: CASSPGVTTGEKLFF.